What follows describes a single TCR beta chain. Clones were read by immunoSEQ multiplex PCR, and TCRdb kept only the in-frame ones, dropping some. This table holds some 340,000 clones, 85% found once. This sample was taken from a study of blood T cell repertoires in COVID-19. CDR1 and CDR2 from the germline V gene are SNHLY and FYNNEI. J lost 2 bases, V lost 4 bases, and 3 bases had no gene match. The CDR3 loop spans 14 amino acids. Sample: peripheral blood. The V gene is TRBV2, the J gene TRBJ2-7, with 9 bases that match TRBD2. The receptor's source is a woman aged 18-30 years with acute or convalescent COVID-19. CDR3 protein: CASSGTSVPYEQYF. CDR3 nucleotides: TGTGCCAGCAGTGGGACTAGCGTTCCCTACGAGCAGTACTTC.